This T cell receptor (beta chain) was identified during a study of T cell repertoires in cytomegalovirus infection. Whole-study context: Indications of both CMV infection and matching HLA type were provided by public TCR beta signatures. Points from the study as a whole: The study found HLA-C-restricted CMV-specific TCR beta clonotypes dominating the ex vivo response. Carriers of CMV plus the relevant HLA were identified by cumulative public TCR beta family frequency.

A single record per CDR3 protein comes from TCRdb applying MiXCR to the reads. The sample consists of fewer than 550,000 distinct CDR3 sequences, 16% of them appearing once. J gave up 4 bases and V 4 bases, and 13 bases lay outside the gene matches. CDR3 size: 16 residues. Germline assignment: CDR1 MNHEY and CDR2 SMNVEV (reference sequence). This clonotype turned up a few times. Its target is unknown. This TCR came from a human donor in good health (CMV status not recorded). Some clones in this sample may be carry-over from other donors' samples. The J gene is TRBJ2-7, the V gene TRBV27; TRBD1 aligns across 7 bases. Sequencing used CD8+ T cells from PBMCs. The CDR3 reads CASSSNPGTVTYEQYF. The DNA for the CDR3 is TGTGCCAGCAGTTCAAACCCCGGGACAGTTACATACGAGCAGTACTTC.